What follows describes a single TCR beta chain. Sequencing used immunoSEQ multiplex PCR; TCRdb keeps in-frame clones, though not all of them. The sample gives over 80,000 clones, approximately 80% of which show up once; roughly 5.5% is in the top ten. The data were taken from a study of OX40 agonist ivuxolimab in advanced cancers. Germline V gene sequence: CDR1 SGDLS, CDR2 YYNGEE. The length of the CDR3 is 14 residues. V was clipped by 4 bases and J by 5 bases, with 15 bases between them. The specimen comprised CD4+ or CD8+ T cells sorted from blood, sampled in a trial of the OX40 agonist ivuxolimab. This sequence joins TRBV9 and TRBJ1-2; D may be TRBD1 (5 bases). This sequence was found in an adult with an advanced solid tumor such as melanoma, head and neck, liver or kidney cancer. The CDR3, as DNA: TGTGCCAGCAGCCCCCCAGACAGAGAGTATGGCTACACCTTC. Its translation: CASSPPDREYGYTF.